This TCR beta chain was identified in a study of CXCR3-negative and CXCR3-positive naive CD8 T cells. Sorts performed in triplicate captured 300,000 to 350,000 cells each from every CD8+ T cell subset. Phenotypically, naive CD8+ T cells corresponded to CD45RO-CCR7+CD27+CD95-. Libraries were UMI-labeled 5' RACE TRB cDNA. TCRdb re-called the 5' RACE reads, yielding one record per CDR3 amino acid sequence without DNA. The listing contains around 60,000 distinct CDR3 sequences. Of note for this clonotype: Its antigen is unidentified.

General study findings and limits: Relative to CXCR3-negative naive cells, CXCR3-positive naive cells had more hydrophobic TRB CDR3s. CXCR3 expression partially decreased after cryopreservation; most assays used fresh PBMCs. Naive cells, whether CXCR3-negative or CXCR3-positive, had similar TRBV-TRBJ usage, while memory cells differed.

Germline CDR1 SGHTA, CDR2 FQGNSA. The CDR3 runs to 16 residues. Sequencing input: naive CXCR3+ CD8+ T cells from blood. Subset noted: CD45RO-CCR7+CD27+CD95- naive CD8+ T cells expressing CXCR3 (TNR3+). The genes are TRBV7-2 and TRBJ1-1; TCRdb's D gene call, TRBD1, goes unchecked for lack of DNA. The TCR sequence derives from a human donor in good health. Some clones in this sample may be carry-over from other donors' samples. This CDR3 reads CASSLALTGHRVKAFF. The full variable domain, completed using reference TRBV7-2 and TRBJ1-1, is GAGVSQSPSNKVTEKGKDVELRCDPISGHTALYWYRQSLGQGLEFLIYFQGNSAPDKSGLPSDRFSAERTGGSVSTLTIQRTQQEDSAVYLCASSLALTGHRVKAFFGQGTRLTVV.